The 6 T cell receptor beta chains in this list originate from one sample, sequenced in a study of PD-1 blockade in classical Hodgkin lymphoma. The table came from immunoSEQ multiplex PCR; TCRdb's copy has only in-frame clones and leaves some out. The sample yields some 21,000 clones, under 80% seen once. Every patient experienced relapse after autologous stem cell transplantation, and brentuximab vedotin exposure varied. The source was peripheral blood mononuclear cells (PBMCs), collected at baseline. The origin of the receptors is a human donor with classical Hodgkin lymphoma.

The V and J genes are TRBV4-3 and TRBJ1-4, with TRBD1 identical over 9 bases. The germline V gene has CDR1 LGHNA and CDR2 YSLEER. The CDR3 runs 18 residues. The V gene end was trimmed by 3 bases and the J gene end by 5 bases; junction bases not matched to a gene: 13. CDR3 loop: CASSHLRDRVGLNEKLFF. Written as DNA, the CDR3 is TGCGCCAGCAGCCATCTCCGGGACAGGGTAGGATTAAATGAAAAACTGTTTTTT.

This chain connects TRBV4-1 to TRBJ2-6; 8 nucleotides line up with TRBD1. V lost 3 bases, J lost 0 bases, and 16 bases stayed unmatched. Germline loops: CDR1 MGHRA, CDR2 YSYEKL. The CDR3 has 21 residues. The CDR3 coding sequence is TGCGCCAGCAGCCAGGCAGGTCGGACAGGGCAAGGCATCTCTGGGGCCAACGTCCTGACTTTC. It yields the protein CASSQAGRTGQGISGANVLTF.

The chain couples TRBV7-9 to TRBJ2-5; D remains unclear. The CDR3 consists of 14 residues. Germline V gene sequence: CDR1 SEHNR, CDR2 FQNEAQ (reference sequence). V was trimmed by 5 bases and J by 2 bases, leaving 12 bases between them. CDR3 DNA: TGTGCCAGCAGCCGCACATCGGGTCAAGAGACCCAGTACTTC. Translating it yields CASSRTSGQETQYF.

The V call is TRBV5-1, the J call TRBJ1-1; D call uncertain. CDR3 length: 16 residues. Deletions cut 0 bases from V and 0 bases from J, with 12 bases between. The germline V gene encodes CDR1 SGHRS and CDR2 YFSETQ. CDR3 in DNA: TGCGCCAGCAGCTTGGCAAGGGCATCCTTGAACACTGAAGCTTTCTTT. This codes for CASSLARASLNTEAFF.

The chain carries TRBV9 and TRBJ2-5, with a tentative D call TRBD2 (6 bases). From germline, CDR1 is SGDLS and CDR2 YYNGEE. The CDR3 is 16 amino acids. With 2 bases removed from V and 9 bases from J, the gap between germline ends came to 23 bases. The CDR3 DNA reads as TGTGCCAGCAGCGTGGATGGCACAGTCCTTTCGGGGGCCCAGTACTTC. As protein: CASSVDGTVLSGAQYF.

The gene calls are TRBV6-1 and TRBJ1-4, with 7 bases aligning to TRBD1. This CDR3 has 14 residues. The trim removed 6 bases at V and 7 bases at J, leaving 8 bases unmatched. The V gene's germline CDR1 is MNHNS and CDR2 SASEGT. The CDR3 loop reads CASSHRGEVEKLFF. In DNA form, the CDR3 reads TGTGCCAGCAGCCACAGGGGAGAGGTTGAAAAACTGTTTTTT.